The 23 T cell receptor beta chains presented below share a single source sample, sequenced in a study of breast tumors, draining lymph nodes, adjacent tissues. Samples came from axillary lymph nodes draining the breast cancer. TCRdb recomputed calls from the multiplex PCR reads with MiXCR, one row per CDR3 protein. Of roughly 80,000 distinct CDR3 sequences in the sample, approximately 19% were seen once. The sample comprised axillary lymph node tissue. All receptors come from a female donor with breast cancer. Some clones in this sample may be carry-over from other donors' samples.

This clonotype was recorded at least ten times. V is TRBV5-1 and J is TRBJ2-3; 13 bases map to TRBD2. V lost 2 bases to trimming and J lost 6 bases; unmatched junction nucleotides: 6. This CDR3 spans 16 amino acids. The germline V gene encodes CDR1 SGHRS and CDR2 YFSETQ. The CDR3 nucleotides read TGCGCCAGCAGCTTAACTAGCGGGAGGGTGGCGGATACGCAGTATTTT. It specifies CASSLTSGRVADTQYF.

About this clonotype: This clone may be a read error of a much larger clone one base away. The chain employs TRBV6-5 and TRBJ2-1, with 15 bases identical to TRBD2. This CDR3 is built from 17 residues. Trimming removed 2 bases from V and 7 bases from J; junction bases left unmatched: 6. The V gene's germline CDR1 is MNHEY and CDR2 SVGAGI. CDR3 nucleotides: TGTGCCAGCAGTTACGCAAGGACTAGCGGGAGGGCAAATGAGCAGTTCTTC. It yields the protein CASSYARTSGRANEQFF.

This clonotype was counted at least ten times. This chain links TRBV12-3 or TRBV12-4 with TRBJ1-6; D remains ambiguous. Deletions cut 6 bases from V and 6 bases from J, with 12 bases between. The CDR3 totals 14 residues. The CDR3 here is CASRSYSGNSPLHF. CDR3 sequence (DNA): TGTGCCAGCAGGTCCTACAGTGGTAATTCACCCCTCCACTTT.

The rearrangement joins TRBV20-1 to TRBJ2-1; 7 bases map to TRBD1. The V gene's germline CDR1 is DFQATT and CDR2 SNEGSKA (reference sequence). The CDR3 loop spans 12 amino acids. V lost 3 bases, J lost 10 bases, and 6 bases stayed unmatched. The CDR3 reads CSARRQGLEQFF. As DNA, the CDR3 is TGCAGTGCTAGGCGACAGGGATTGGAGCAGTTCTTC.

This clonotype occurred many times. This chain joins TRBV5-6 and TRBJ2-1; TRBD2 matches 7 bases. The V gene's germline CDR1 is SGHDT and CDR2 YYEEEE. J lost 5 bases, V lost 2 bases, and 4 bases had no gene match. The CDR3 sequence is 14 residues long. Here the CDR3 reads CASSFGSGHNEQFF. CDR3 bases: TGTGCCAGCAGCTTTGGTAGCGGGCACAATGAGCAGTTCTTC. Together with reference TRBV5-6 and TRBJ2-1, the CDR3 gives the full variable domain: DAGVTQSPTHLIKTRGQQVTLRCSPKSGHDTVSWYQQALGQGPQFIFQYYEEEERQRGNFPDRFSGHQFPNYSSELNVNALLLGDSALYLCASSFGSGHNEQFFGPGTRLTVL.

In this sample, this clonotype turned up many times. This chain connects TRBV5-1 to TRBJ2-5; D not resolved. V was pared by 0 bases and J by 5 bases, with 8 bases between. The CDR3 has 13 amino acids. Germline V CDR1 and CDR2: SGHRS, YFSETQ. The CDR3 DNA follows: TGCGCCAGCAGCTTGGATAGGGTGGAGACCCAGTACTTC. The encoded protein is CASSLDRVETQYF.

This clonotype was detected many times. For the CDR3, the DNA is TGTGCCAGCAGCTACGAACCGGGACCCAACTATGGCTACACCTTC. Translation gives CASSYEPGPNYGYTF. The rearrangement uses TRBV9 and TRBJ1-2; possible D gene TRBD1, 5 bases. Germline values: CDR1 SGDLS, CDR2 YYNGEE. The V gene lost 4 bases and the J gene lost 2 bases, with 15 bases spanning the gap. The CDR3 runs 15 residues.

The table lists this clonotype with many counts. V gene TRBV20-1 combines with J gene TRBJ2-7, with 12 nucleotides matching TRBD2. The CDR3 has 15 residues. Trimming removed 6 bases from V and 4 bases from J; junction bases left unmatched: 10. Per germline, CDR1 DFQATT and CDR2 SNEGSKA (reference sequence). Written as DNA, the CDR3 is TGCAGTGCAGATGAGCGGACTAGCGGGACTTACGAGCAGTACTTC. Translation gives CSADERTSGTYEQYF.

Many counts were recorded for this clonotype. This chain uses TRBV11-2 with TRBJ2-7; 15 bases map to TRBD2. This CDR3 region has 19 residues. The germline gives CDR1 SGHAT, CDR2 FQNNGV. V shed 4 bases and J 1 base; nucleotides not matched to a gene: 11. The CDR3 here is CASSSTVGLAGGSSYEQYF. CDR3 in DNA: TGTGCCAGCAGCTCCACGGTGGGACTAGCGGGAGGTTCTTCCTACGAGCAGTACTTC.

This clonotype showed up many times. V gene TRBV29-1 combines with J gene TRBJ2-2; 7 bases align to TRBD1. V was clipped by 6 bases and J by 4 bases; unmatched bases: 8. The CDR3 totals 14 residues. Germline assignment: CDR1 SQVTM and CDR2 ANQGSEA. CDR3 protein: CSVEQGLGTGELFF. The CDR3 bases are TGCAGCGTGGAACAGGGGTTGGGCACCGGGGAGCTGTTTTTT.

This clonotype has ten or more counts. This chain links TRBV6-5 with TRBJ2-1; TRBD2 matches at 8 bases. CDR3 length: 17 amino acids. Trimming removed 2 bases from V and 6 bases from J; junction bases left unmatched: 12. CDR1 MNHEY and CDR2 SVGAGI come from the germline V gene. In DNA, the CDR3 is TGTGCCAGCAGTTACGTCACGTTAGCGGGAAAGGGCAATGAGCAGTTCTTC. Protein sequence: CASSYVTLAGKGNEQFF.

Remarks on this clonotype: At one boundary the junction diverges from the germline segment, which might be a read error. The chain employs TRBV7-2 and TRBJ2-1; 8 nucleotides agree with TRBD1. The CDR3 is 17 amino acids. The germline V gene encodes CDR1 SGHTA and CDR2 FQGNSA. CDR3 sequence: CAGSSTGVGVHYNERFF. The CDR3 coding sequence is TGTGCCGGCAGCTCGACAGGGGTAGGGGTTCATTACAATGAGCGGTTCTTC. Variable domain in full (rest from reference TRBV7-2 and TRBJ2-1): GAGVSQSPSNKVTEKGKDVELRCDPISGHTALYWYRQSLGQGLEFLIYFQGNSAPDKSGLPSDRFSAERTGGSVSTLTIQRTQQEDSAVYLCAGSSTGVGVHYNERFFGPGTRLTVL.

In its sample, this clonotype was seen many times. This rearrangement joins TRBV11-2 to TRBJ2-2; no reliable D call. V was cut by 5 bases and J by 6 bases, with 13 bases left in between. CDR1 is SGHAT, CDR2 FQNNGV, per germline. This CDR3 has 14 amino acids. This chain's CDR3 is CASSPTHGAGELFF. DNA of the CDR3: TGTGCCAGCAGCCCGACCCATGGGGCCGGGGAGCTGTTTTTT.

This clonotype was counted at least ten times. This sequence joins TRBV25-1 and TRBJ2-7, with 12 bases matching TRBD2. The CDR3 consists of 16 residues. Trimming at V came to 0 bases and at J to 5 bases, leaving 5 bases not matched to a gene. Per germline, CDR1 MGHDK and CDR2 SYGVNS. The CDR3 spells CASSEYRLAGENEQYF. The CDR3, as DNA: TGTGCCAGCAGTGAATATCGACTAGCGGGAGAGAACGAGCAGTACTTC.

In its sample, this clonotype was seen many times. The chain uses TRBV10-3 and TRBJ2-7; TRBD1 might be the D (5 bases). Trimming took 5 bases from V and 3 from J, leaving 8 bases between them. Germline lookup yields CDR1 ENHRY and CDR2 SYGVKD. The CDR3 extends over 12 amino acids. The CDR3 region has the DNA TGTGCCATCAGTTTCAGGGACTACGAGCAGTACTTC. This gives the protein CAISFRDYEQYF.

This clonotype was found many times. This chain uses TRBV9 with TRBJ2-3; 9 positions match TRBD2. This CDR3 has 16 residues. Losses at the gene ends were 0 bases for V and 6 bases for J; bases not matched to a gene: 8. Per the germline V gene, CDR1 is SGDLS and CDR2 is YYNGEE. CDR3 sequence (DNA): TGTGCCAGCAGCGTAGGAGGTAGCGGGAGTTCGGATACGCAGTATTTT. Amino acid sequence: CASSVGGSGSSDTQYF.

Many counts were recorded for this clonotype. This chain links TRBV27 with TRBJ1-6; the match to TRBD1 covers 11 bases. The CDR3 contains 15 residues. The junction had 5 bases not matched to a gene; V was cut back by 6 bases and J by 7 bases. Germline-derived CDR1 and CDR2 are MNHEY and SMNVEV (reference sequence). The CDR3 nucleotides read TGTGCCAGCAGCTCCGGGACAGGGGGGAATTCACCCCTCCACTTT. Translation: CASSSGTGGNSPLHF.

For this clonotype: The CDR3 does not close with the conserved phenylalanine or tryptophan, likely indicating a read error. V gene TRBV10-3 combines with J gene TRBJ2-3, with D possibly being TRBD2 (6 bases). Germline V gene lookup returns CDR1 ENHRY and CDR2 SYGVKD. The CDR3 is 13 amino acids. CDR3 loop: CTIKEGNTDTQYL. CDR3 nucleotides: TGTACCATCAAGGAGGGGAACACAGATACGCAGTATCTT.

This clonotype appeared a few times. V gene TRBV28 combines with J gene TRBJ1-2; 7 nucleotides line up with TRBD1. The CDR3 sequence is 13 residues long. Germline-derived CDR1 and CDR2 are MDHEN and SYDVKM. Trimming cost V 2 bases and J 3 bases; bases outside gene matches: 0. This chain's CDR3 is CASSLQGDYGYTF. The CDR3 DNA reads TGTGCCAGCAGTTTACAGGGGGACTATGGCTACACCTTC.

This chain uses TRBV28 with TRBJ2-7, with 11 nucleotides matching TRBD1. V gave up 6 bases and J gave up 1 base; unmatched junction bases: 8. The CDR3 sequence is 16 residues long. Per germline, CDR1 MDHEN and CDR2 SYDVKM. The CDR3 DNA follows: TGTGCCAGCAGCCAAATCGGGACAGGGGGTTCCTACGAGCAGTACTTC. Translation: CASSQIGTGGSYEQYF. Drawing the rest from reference TRBV28 and TRBJ2-7, the complete variable domain is DVKVTQSSRYLVKRTGEKVFLECVQDMDHENMFWYRQDPGLGLRLIYFSYDVKMKEKGDIPEGYSVSREKKERFSLILESASTNQTSMYLCASSQIGTGGSYEQYFGPGTRLTVT.

This clonotype was observed many times. V is TRBV10-3 and J is TRBJ2-3, with TRBD1 identical over 8 bases. CDR3 length: 14 amino acids. Germline V gene lookup returns CDR1 ENHRY and CDR2 SYGVKD. With 8 bases clipped from V and 2 bases from J, the junction kept 6 bases outside the gene matches. The DNA of the CDR3 is TGTGCCATCGGTCGGGACAGGAACACAGATACGCAGTATTTT. The encoded protein is CAIGRDRNTDTQYF.

Notes on this clonotype: A much larger clone is a single base away; this may be a read error. This chain links TRBV5-6 with TRBJ2-1; no clear D gene. Between the trimmed V and J ends, which lost 3 bases and 12 bases, there was a span of 10 bases. The V gene's germline CDR1 is SGHDT and CDR2 YYEEEE. The CDR3 runs 11 residues. CDR3 loop: CASSWSDGQFF. The DNA of the CDR3 is TGTGCCAGCAGCTGGTCGGATGGGCAGTTCTTC.

This clonotype was found many times. The chain recombines TRBV19 with TRBJ1-2, with D possibly matching TRBD1 (5 bases). The V and J ends lost 5 bases and 1 base respectively, with 20 bases between them. CDR1 and CDR2 (germline): LNHDA, SQIVND (reference sequence). The CDR3 totals 17 residues. The CDR3 is CASSAWWRGVDNYGYTF. CDR3 nucleotides: TGTGCCAGTAGTGCGTGGTGGCGAGGGGTGGATAACTATGGCTACACCTTC.